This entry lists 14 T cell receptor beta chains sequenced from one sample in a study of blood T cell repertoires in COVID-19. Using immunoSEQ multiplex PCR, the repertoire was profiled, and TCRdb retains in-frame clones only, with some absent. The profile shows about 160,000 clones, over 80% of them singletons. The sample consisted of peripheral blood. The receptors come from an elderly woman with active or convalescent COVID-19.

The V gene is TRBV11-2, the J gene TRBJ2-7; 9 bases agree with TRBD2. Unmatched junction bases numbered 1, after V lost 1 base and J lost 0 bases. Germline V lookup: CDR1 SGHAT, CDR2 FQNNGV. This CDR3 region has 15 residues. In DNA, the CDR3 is TGTGCCAGCAGCTTAGGAGCGGGGGGCTCCTACGAGCAGTACTTC. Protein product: CASSLGAGGSYEQYF.

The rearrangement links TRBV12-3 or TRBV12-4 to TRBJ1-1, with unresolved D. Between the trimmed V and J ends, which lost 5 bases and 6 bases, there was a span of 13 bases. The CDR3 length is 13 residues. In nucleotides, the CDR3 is TGTGCCAGCAGTGTCCGGGAAGAGGCTGAAGCTTTCTTT. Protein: CASSVREEAEAFF.

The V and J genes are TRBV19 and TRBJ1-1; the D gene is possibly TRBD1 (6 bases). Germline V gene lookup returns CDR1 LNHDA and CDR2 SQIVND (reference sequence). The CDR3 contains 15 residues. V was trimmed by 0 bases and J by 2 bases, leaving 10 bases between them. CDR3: CASSIEDSPNTEAFF. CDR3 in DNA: TGTGCCAGTAGTATAGAGGACAGTCCAAACACTGAAGCTTTCTTT.

The CDR3 sequence: CASSRDRGTYNEQFF. CDR3 sequence (DNA): TGTGCCAGCAGCCGGGACAGGGGGACCTACAATGAGCAGTTCTTC. V and J are TRBV6-5 and TRBJ2-1, with 11 bases identical to TRBD1. The CDR3 sequence is 15 residues long. Germline CDR1 MNHEY, CDR2 SVGAGI. J gave up 2 bases and V 6 bases, and 3 bases lay outside the gene matches.

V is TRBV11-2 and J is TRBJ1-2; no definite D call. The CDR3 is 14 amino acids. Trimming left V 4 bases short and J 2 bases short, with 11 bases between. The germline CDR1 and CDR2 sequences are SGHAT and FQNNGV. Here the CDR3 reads CASSSFRVNYGYTF. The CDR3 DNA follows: TGTGCCAGCAGCTCATTTCGGGTGAACTATGGCTACACCTTC.

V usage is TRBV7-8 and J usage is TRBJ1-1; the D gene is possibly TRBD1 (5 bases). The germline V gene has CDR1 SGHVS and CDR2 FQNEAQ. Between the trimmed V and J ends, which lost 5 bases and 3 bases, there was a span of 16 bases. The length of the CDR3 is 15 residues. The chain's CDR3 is CASSLFDGGDTEAFF. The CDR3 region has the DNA TGTGCCAGCAGCCTTTTTGACGGGGGGGACACTGAAGCTTTCTTT.

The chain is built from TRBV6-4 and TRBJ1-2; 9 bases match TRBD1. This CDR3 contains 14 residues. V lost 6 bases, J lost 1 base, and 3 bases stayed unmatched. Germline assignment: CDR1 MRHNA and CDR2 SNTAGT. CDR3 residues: CASRETGGNYGYTF. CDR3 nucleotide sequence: TGTGCCAGCAGAGAGACAGGGGGTAACTATGGCTACACCTTC.

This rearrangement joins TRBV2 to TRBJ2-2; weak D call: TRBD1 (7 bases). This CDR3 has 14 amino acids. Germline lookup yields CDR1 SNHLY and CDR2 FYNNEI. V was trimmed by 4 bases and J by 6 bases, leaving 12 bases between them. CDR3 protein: CASSAQGGPGELFF. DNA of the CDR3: TGTGCCAGCAGTGCGCAGGGGGGTCCCGGGGAGCTGTTTTTT.

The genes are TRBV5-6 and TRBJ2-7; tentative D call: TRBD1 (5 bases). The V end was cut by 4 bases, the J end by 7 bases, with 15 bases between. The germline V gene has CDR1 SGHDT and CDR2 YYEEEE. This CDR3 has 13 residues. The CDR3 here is CASSPRQNLEQYF. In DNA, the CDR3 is TGTGCCAGCAGCCCGAGACAGAACCTGGAGCAGTACTTC.

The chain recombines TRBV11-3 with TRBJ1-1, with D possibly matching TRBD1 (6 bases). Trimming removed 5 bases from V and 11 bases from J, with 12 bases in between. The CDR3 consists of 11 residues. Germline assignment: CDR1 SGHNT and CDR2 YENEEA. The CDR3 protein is CASSLRQVAFF. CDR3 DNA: TGTGCCAGCAGCCTCCGACAGGTTGCTTTCTTT.

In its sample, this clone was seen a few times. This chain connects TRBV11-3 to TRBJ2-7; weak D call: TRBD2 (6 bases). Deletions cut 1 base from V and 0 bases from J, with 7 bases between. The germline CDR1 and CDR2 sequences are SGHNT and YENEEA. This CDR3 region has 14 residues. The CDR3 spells CASSLGGNSYEQYF. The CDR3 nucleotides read TGTGCCAGCAGCTTAGGCGGGAACTCCTACGAGCAGTACTTC.

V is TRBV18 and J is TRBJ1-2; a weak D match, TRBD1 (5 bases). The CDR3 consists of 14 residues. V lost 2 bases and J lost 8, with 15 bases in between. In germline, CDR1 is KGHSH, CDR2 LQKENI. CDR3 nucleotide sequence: TGTGCCAGCTCACCAAGTGAAGGGGCGGGAGGCTACACCTTC. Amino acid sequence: CASSPSEGAGGYTF.

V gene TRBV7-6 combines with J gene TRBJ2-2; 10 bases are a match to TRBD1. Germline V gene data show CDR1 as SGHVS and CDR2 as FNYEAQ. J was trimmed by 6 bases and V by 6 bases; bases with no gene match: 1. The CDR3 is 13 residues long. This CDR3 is CASRGTGAGELFF. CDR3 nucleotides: TGTGCCAGCAGGGGGACAGGGGCCGGGGAGCTGTTTTTT.

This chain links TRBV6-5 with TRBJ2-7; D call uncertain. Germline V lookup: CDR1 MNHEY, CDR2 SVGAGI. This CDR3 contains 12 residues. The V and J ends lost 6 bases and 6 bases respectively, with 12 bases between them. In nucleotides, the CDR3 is TGTGCCAGCAGCCCCTCAAGCGCCGAGCAGTACTTC. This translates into CASSPSSAEQYF.